This passage covers 9 T cell receptor beta chains from one sample sequenced in a study of blood T cell repertoires in COVID-19. Sequencing was performed with immunoSEQ multiplex PCR; in TCRdb, only in-frame clones are kept and a portion is missing. This sample yields 250,000 or so clones, of which 90% are seen a single time; roughly 4% belongs to the top ten. Sequencing was done on a sample of PBMCs or T cells enriched from blood (not recorded which). These receptors were collected from a woman in her 30s with acute COVID-19.

The chain links TRBV6-5 to TRBJ2-7; 7 bases agree with TRBD2. Trimming at V came to 7 bases and at J to 1 base, leaving 1 base not matched to a gene. CDR1 MNHEY and CDR2 SVGAGI come from the germline V gene. This CDR3 is 12 amino acids long. DNA of the CDR3: TGTGCCAGCACCGGGGGGTCCTACGAGCAGTACTTC. This translates into CASTGGSYEQYF.

The chain carries TRBV4-1 and TRBJ2-7; D may be TRBD2 (6 bases). The CDR3 is made up of 14 amino acids. CDR1 MGHRA and CDR2 YSYEKL come from the germline V gene. V lost 2 bases and J lost 3, with 11 bases in between. The CDR3 DNA follows: TGCGCCAGCAGCCAACTGCAGGGACTCTACGAGCAGTACTTC. It yields the protein CASSQLQGLYEQYF.

This clone appeared once. The V and J genes are TRBV9 and TRBJ2-2; D unresolved. This CDR3 has 13 amino acids. Deletions cut 7 bases from V and 1 base from J, with 8 bases between. Per the germline V gene, CDR1 is SGDLS and CDR2 is YYNGEE. The CDR3 nucleotides read TGTGCCAGCCGAACGGGGAACACCGGGGAGCTGTTTTTT. Translating it yields CASRTGNTGELFF.

The chain couples TRBV11-2 to TRBJ2-1, with a tentative D call TRBD2 (5 bases). CDR1 SGHAT and CDR2 FQNNGV come from the germline V gene. CDR3 size: 13 residues. V gave up 8 bases and J gave up 3 bases, with 11 bases separating them. This CDR3 is CASQIGDYNEQFF. The CDR3 DNA reads as TGTGCCAGCCAGATCGGGGACTACAATGAGCAGTTCTTC.

The chain joins TRBV6-1 to TRBJ1-3; TRBD1 might be the D (6 bases). Germline lookup yields CDR1 MNHNS and CDR2 SASEGT. Trimming took 1 base from V and 4 from J, leaving 8 bases between them. This CDR3 spans 14 amino acids. This CDR3 is CASSEGQGGNTIYF. CDR3 DNA sequence: TGTGCCAGCAGTGAAGGCCAGGGGGGAAACACCATATATTTT.

V usage is TRBV7-8 and J usage is TRBJ2-1; a weak D match, TRBD1 (6 bases). The CDR3 runs 14 residues. CDR1 and CDR2 (germline): SGHVS, FQNEAQ. V lost 5 bases to trimming and J lost 1 base, with 9 bases between them. For the CDR3, the DNA is TGTGCCAGCAGCGTCGGGACATCCTACAATGAGCAGTTCTTC. Translating it yields CASSVGTSYNEQFF.

On this clone: This specimen includes other DNA sequences encoding the same CDR3. V gene TRBV3-1 (or the pseudogene TRBV3-2) combines with J gene TRBJ2-3, with a possible D match to TRBD2 (6 bases). Trimming took off 8 bases at V and 3 bases at J, with 12 bases between the two ends. Germline V gene sequence: CDR1 LGHDT, CDR2 YNNKEL (reference sequence). The CDR3 is 13 amino acids. For the CDR3, the DNA is TGTGCCAGCTCCCGTGGGGGGACAGATACGCAGTATTTT. This codes for CASSRGGTDTQYF.

The V gene is TRBV19, the J gene TRBJ2-7; a possible D gene is TRBD2 (5 bases). Germline CDR1 is LNHDA and CDR2 is SQIVND (reference sequence). Trimming took 0 bases from V and 3 from J, leaving 12 bases between them. This CDR3 contains 15 residues. The CDR3 spells CASSIEDRELYEQYF. CDR3 nucleotides: TGTGCCAGTAGTATAGAAGATAGGGAGCTCTACGAGCAGTACTTC.

This clone was detected only once. The J gene is TRBJ1-5, the V gene TRBV27; D possibly corresponds to TRBD1 (6 bases). The CDR3 runs 15 residues. Between the trimmed V and J ends, which lost 2 bases and 2 bases, there was a span of 10 bases. From germline, CDR1 is MNHEY and CDR2 SMNVEV (reference sequence). The DNA for the CDR3 is TGTGCCAGCAGTTTAATGGGGGCACGCAATCAGCCCCAGCATTTT. It yields the protein CASSLMGARNQPQHF.